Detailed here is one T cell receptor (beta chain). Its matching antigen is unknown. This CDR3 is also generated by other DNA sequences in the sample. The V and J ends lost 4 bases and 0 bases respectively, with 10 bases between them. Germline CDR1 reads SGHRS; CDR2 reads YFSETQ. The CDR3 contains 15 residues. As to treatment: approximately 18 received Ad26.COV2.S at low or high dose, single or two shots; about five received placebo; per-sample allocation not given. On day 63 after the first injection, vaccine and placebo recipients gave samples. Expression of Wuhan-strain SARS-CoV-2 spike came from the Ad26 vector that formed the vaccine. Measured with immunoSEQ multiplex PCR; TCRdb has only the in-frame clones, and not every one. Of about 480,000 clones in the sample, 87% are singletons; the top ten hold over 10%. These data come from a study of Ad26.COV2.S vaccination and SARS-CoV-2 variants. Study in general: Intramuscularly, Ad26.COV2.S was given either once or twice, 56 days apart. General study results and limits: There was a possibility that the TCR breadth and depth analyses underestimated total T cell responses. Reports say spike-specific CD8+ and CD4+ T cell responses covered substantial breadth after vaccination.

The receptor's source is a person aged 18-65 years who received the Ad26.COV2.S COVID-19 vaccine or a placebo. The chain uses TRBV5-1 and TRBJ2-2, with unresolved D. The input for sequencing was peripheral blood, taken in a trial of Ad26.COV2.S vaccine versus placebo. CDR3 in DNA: TGCGCCAGCAGCAGACGGCCACCGAACACCGGGGAGCTGTTTTTT. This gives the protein CASSRRPPNTGELFF.